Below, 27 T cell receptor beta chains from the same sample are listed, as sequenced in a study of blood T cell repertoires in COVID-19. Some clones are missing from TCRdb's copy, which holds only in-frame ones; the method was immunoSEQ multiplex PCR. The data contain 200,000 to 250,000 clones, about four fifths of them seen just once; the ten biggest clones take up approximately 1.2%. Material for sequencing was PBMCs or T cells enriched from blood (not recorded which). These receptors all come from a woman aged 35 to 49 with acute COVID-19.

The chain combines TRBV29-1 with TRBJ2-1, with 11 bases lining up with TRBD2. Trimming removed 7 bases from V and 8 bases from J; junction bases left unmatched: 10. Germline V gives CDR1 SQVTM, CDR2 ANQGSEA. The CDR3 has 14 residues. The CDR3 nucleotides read TGCAGCGCCAACCCGACTAGCGGGGACCATGAGCAGTTCTTC. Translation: CSANPTSGDHEQFF.

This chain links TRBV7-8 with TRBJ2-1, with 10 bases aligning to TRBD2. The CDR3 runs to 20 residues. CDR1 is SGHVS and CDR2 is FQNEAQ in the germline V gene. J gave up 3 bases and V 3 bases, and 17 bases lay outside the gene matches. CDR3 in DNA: TGTGCCAGCAGCTTCCTACCCCATAAGGCTAGCGGGGGCCACTACAATGAGCAGTTCTTC. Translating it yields CASSFLPHKASGGHYNEQFF. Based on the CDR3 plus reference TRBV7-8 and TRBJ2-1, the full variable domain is GAGVSQSPRYKVAKRGQDVALRCDPISGHVSLFWYQQALGQGPEFLTYFQNEAQLDKSGLPSDRFFAERPEGSVSTLKIQRTQQEDSAVYLCASSFLPHKASGGHYNEQFFGPGTRLTVL.

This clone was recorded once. The CDR3 region is CASRTSPGYEQYF. The CDR3 bases are TGTGCCAGCAGAACGTCTCCGGGCTACGAGCAGTACTTC. The J gene is TRBJ2-7, the V gene TRBV6-5; D is unclear. CDR3 length: 13 amino acids. The V end was cut by 6 bases, the J end by 3 bases, with 12 bases between. The germline gives CDR1 MNHEY, CDR2 SVGAGI.

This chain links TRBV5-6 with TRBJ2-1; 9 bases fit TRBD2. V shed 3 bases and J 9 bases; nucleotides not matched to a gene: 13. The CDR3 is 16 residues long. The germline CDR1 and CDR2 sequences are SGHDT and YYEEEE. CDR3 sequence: CASSSPGLARTGEQFF. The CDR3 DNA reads TGTGCCAGCAGCTCCCCGGGACTAGCTAGGACAGGTGAGCAGTTCTTC. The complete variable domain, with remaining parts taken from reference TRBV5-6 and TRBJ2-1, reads DAGVTQSPTHLIKTRGQQVTLRCSPKSGHDTVSWYQQALGQGPQFIFQYYEEEERQRGNFPDRFSGHQFPNYSSELNVNALLLGDSALYLCASSSPGLARTGEQFFGPGTRLTVL.

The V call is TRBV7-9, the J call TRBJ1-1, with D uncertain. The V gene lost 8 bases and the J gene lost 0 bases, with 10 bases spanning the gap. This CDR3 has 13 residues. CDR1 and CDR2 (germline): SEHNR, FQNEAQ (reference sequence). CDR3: CASAATVNTEAFF. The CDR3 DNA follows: TGTGCCAGCGCAGCTACAGTGAACACTGAAGCTTTCTTT.

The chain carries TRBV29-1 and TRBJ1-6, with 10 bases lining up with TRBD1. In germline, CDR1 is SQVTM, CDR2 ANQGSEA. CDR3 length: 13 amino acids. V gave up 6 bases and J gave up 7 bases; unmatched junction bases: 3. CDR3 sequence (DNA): TGCAGCGTGGGGGACAGGGGCAATTCACCCCTCCACTTT. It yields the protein CSVGDRGNSPLHF.

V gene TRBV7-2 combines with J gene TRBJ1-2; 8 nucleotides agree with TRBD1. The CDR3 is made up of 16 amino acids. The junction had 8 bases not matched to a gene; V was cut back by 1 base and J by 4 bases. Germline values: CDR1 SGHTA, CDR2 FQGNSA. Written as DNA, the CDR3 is TGTGCCAGCAGCTTAGGCCCCGGGACAGGATTCTATGGCTACACCTTC. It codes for CASSLGPGTGFYGYTF. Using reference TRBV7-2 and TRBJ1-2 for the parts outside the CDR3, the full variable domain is GAGVSQSPSNKVTEKGKDVELRCDPISGHTALYWYRQSLGQGLEFLIYFQGNSAPDKSGLPSDRFSAERTGGSVSTLTIQRTQQEDSAVYLCASSLGPGTGFYGYTFGSGTRLTVV.

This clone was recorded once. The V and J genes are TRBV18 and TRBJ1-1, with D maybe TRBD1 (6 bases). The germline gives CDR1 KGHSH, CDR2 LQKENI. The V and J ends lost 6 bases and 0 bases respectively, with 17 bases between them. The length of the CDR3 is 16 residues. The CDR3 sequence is CASSQNTGHLNTEAFF. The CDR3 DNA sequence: TGTGCCAGCTCCCAGAATACGGGACACTTGAACACTGAAGCTTTCTTT. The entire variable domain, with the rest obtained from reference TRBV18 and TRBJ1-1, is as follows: NAGVMQNPRHLVRRRGQEARLRCSPMKGHSHVYWYRQLPEEGLKFMVYLQKENIIDESGMPKERFSAEFPKEGPSILRIQQVVRGDSAAYFCASSQNTGHLNTEAFFGQGTRLTVV.

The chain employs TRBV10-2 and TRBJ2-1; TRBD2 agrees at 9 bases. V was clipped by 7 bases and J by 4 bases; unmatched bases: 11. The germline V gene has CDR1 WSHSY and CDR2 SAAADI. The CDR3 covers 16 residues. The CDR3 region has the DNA TGCGCCAGCACCCTGACCGGACTAGCGCGGTACAATGAGCAGTTCTTC. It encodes CASTLTGLARYNEQFF.

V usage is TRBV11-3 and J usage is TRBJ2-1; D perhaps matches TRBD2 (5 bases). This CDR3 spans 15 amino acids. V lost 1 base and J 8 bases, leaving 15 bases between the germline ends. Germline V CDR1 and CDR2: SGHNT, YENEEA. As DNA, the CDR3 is TGTGCCAGCAGCTTAGGGTTGACACAGAGGGATGAGCAGTTCTTC. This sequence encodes CASSLGLTQRDEQFF. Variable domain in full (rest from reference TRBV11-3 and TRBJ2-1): EAGVVQSPRYKIIEKKQPVAFWCNPISGHNTLYWYLQNLGQGPELLIRYENEEAVDDSQLPKDRFSAERLKGVDSTLKIQPAELGDSAVYLCASSLGLTQRDEQFFGPGTRLTVL.

This CDR3 is CASRTLGGFGIEAFF. The CDR3 nucleotides are TGTGCCAGCAGAACACTGGGGGGGTTTGGGATTGAAGCTTTCTTT. The chain has TRBV6-5 and TRBJ1-1; D perhaps matches TRBD1 (5 bases). The CDR3 is 15 amino acids. CDR1 and CDR2 from the germline V gene are MNHEY and SVGAGI. V was cut by 6 bases and J by 7 bases, with 21 bases left in between.

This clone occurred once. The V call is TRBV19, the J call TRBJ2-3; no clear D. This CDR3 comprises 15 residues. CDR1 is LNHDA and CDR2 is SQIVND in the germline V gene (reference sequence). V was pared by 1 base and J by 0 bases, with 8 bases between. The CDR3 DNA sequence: TGTGCCAGTAGTATAGGGTGGGCCAGCACAGATACGCAGTATTTT. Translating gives CASSIGWASTDTQYF.

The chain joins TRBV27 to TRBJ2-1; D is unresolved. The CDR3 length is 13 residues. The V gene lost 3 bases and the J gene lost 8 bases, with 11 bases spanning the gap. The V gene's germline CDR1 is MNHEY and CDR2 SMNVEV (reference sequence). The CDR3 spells CASSFRLFHEQFF. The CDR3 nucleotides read TGTGCCAGCAGTTTCAGACTTTTCCATGAGCAGTTCTTC.

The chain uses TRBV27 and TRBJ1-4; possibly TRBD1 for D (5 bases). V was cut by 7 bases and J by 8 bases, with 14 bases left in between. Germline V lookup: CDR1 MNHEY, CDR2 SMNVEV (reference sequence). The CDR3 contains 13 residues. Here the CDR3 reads CASTPPPGEKLFF. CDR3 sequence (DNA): TGTGCCAGCACCCCCCCGCCAGGGGAAAAACTGTTTTTT.

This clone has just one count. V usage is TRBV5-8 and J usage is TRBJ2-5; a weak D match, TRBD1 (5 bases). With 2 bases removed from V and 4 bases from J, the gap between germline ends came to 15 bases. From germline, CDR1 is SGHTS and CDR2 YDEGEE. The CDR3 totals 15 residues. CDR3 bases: TGTGCCAGCAGCTTTAAGAAGGGGCGTCCAGAGACCCAGTACTTC. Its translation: CASSFKKGRPETQYF.

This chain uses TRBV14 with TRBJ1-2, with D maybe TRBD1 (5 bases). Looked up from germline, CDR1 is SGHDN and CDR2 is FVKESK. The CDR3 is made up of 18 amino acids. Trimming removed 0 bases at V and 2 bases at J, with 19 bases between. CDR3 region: CASSQESLRTPRNYGYTF. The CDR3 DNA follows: TGTGCCAGCAGCCAAGAAAGCCTCAGGACACCTAGGAACTATGGCTACACCTTC.

The DNA of the CDR3 is TGCGCCAGCAGCATTCAGGGGGACACCGGGGAGCTGTTTTTT. This codes for CASSIQGDTGELFF. The chain carries TRBV5-1 and TRBJ2-2, with TRBD1 identical over 7 bases. Germline assignment: CDR1 SGHRS and CDR2 YFSETQ. The CDR3 extends over 14 amino acids. Trimming removed 4 bases from V and 3 bases from J; junction bases left unmatched: 3.

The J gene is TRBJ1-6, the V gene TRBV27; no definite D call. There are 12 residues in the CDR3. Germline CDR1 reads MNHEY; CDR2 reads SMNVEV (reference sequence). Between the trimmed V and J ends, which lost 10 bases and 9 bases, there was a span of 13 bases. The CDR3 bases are TGTGCCACCAAGGAGGTTGGTTCACCCCTCCACTTT. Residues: CATKEVGSPLHF.

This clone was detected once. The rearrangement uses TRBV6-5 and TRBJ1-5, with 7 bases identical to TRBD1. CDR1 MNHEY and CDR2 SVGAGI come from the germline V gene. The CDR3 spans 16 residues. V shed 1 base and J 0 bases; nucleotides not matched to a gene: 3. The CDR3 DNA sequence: TGTGCCAGCAGTTACTGGGGACAGACTAGCAATCAGCCCCAGCATTTT. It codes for CASSYWGQTSNQPQHF.

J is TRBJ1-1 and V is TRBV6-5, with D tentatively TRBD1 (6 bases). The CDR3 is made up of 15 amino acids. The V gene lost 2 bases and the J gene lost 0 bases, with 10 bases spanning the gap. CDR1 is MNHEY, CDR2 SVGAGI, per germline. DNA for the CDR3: TGTGCCAGCAGTTACGAGGGGGTACTGAACACTGAAGCTTTCTTT. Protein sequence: CASSYEGVLNTEAFF.

In DNA, the CDR3 is TGCGCCAGCAGCAGAAGACAGGGGGGTTTCACAGATACGCAGTATTTT. It codes for CASSRRQGGFTDTQYF. This chain joins TRBV5-1 and TRBJ2-3; the match to TRBD1 covers 9 bases. Germline V gives CDR1 SGHRS, CDR2 YFSETQ. This CDR3 contains 16 residues. J gave up 2 bases and V 4 bases, and 8 bases lay outside the gene matches. Full variable domain (missing parts from reference TRBV5-1 and TRBJ2-3): KAGVTQTPRYLIKTRGQQVTLSCSPISGHRSVSWYQQTPGQGLQFLFEYFSETQRNKGNFPGRFSGRQFSNSRSEMNVSTLELGDSALYLCASSRRQGGFTDTQYFGPGTRLTVL.

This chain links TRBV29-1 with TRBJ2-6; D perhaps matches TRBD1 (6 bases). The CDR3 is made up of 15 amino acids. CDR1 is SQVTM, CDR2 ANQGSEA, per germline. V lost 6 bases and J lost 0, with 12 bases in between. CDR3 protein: CSVATGFSGANVLTF. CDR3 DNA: TGCAGCGTGGCTACAGGGTTCTCTGGGGCCAACGTCCTGACTTTC.

CDR3 residues: CASYGIFSGNTIYF. For the CDR3, the DNA is TGTGCCAGCTACGGTATCTTCTCTGGAAACACCATATATTTT. This sequence joins TRBV2 and TRBJ1-3, with unresolved D. V was clipped by 8 bases and J by 0 bases, with 11 bases between them. Germline V gives CDR1 SNHLY, CDR2 FYNNEI. There are 14 residues in the CDR3.

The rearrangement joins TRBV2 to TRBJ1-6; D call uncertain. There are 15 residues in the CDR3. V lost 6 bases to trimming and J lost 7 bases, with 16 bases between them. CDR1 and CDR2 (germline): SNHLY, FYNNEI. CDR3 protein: CASRGSEGRNSPLHF. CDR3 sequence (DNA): TGTGCCAGCAGGGGGTCGGAGGGCAGGAATTCACCCCTCCACTTT.

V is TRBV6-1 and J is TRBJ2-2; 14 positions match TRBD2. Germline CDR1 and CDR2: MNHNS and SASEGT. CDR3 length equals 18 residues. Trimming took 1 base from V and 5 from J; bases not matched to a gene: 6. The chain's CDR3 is CASSEGWGTSGRTGELFF. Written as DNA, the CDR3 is TGTGCCAGCAGTGAAGGGTGGGGGACTAGCGGGAGAACCGGGGAGCTGTTTTTT.

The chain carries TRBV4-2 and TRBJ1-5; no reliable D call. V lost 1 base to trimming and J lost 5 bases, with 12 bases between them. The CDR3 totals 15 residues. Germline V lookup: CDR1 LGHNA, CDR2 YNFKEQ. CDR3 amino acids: CASSQVLSADQPQHF. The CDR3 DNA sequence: TGTGCCAGCAGCCAAGTCTTATCTGCGGATCAGCCCCAGCATTTT.

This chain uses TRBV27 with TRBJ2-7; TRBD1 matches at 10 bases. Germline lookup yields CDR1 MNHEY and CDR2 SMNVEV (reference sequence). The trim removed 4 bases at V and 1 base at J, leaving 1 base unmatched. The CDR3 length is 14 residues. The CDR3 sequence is CASSWTGGSYEQYF. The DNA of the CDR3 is TGTGCCAGCAGTTGGACAGGGGGGTCCTACGAGCAGTACTTC.